This T cell receptor (beta chain) is from a study of CXCR3-negative and CXCR3-positive naive CD8 T cells (dated by TCRdb to about 2019). About the full investigation: In total, approximately 140 million TRB reads were obtained, which works out to roughly 1.5 +/- 0.3 million reads per library. Diversity and physicochemical repertoire analyses covered roughly eleven donors pooled from two independent experiments. Naive subsets from several donors and memory cells from 3 donors were included in the TRBV-TRBJ cluster analysis.

The research as a whole found: Repertoire diversity was comparably high in both naive subsets but much lower in memory CD8+ T cells. TRBV-TRBJ usage was similar between naive CXCR3-negative and CXCR3-positive cells from the same donor, while memory cells showed distinct patterns. Freshly isolated PBMCs were used for most assays because CXCR3 expression partially decreased after cryopreservation. Because surface CD5, which is linked to self-reactivity in mice, was comparable between the naive subsets, TCR interaction strength was also inferred from the physicochemical properties of TRB CDR3s. Compared with CXCR3-negative naive cells, CXCR3-positive naive cells had TRB CDR3s with higher hydrophobicity (lower Kidera factor 4), lower energy, and higher strength and volume indices.

A word on this clonotype: The antigen it binds to is not known.

For each CD8+ T cell subset, flow sorting was done in triplicate, and about 300,000 cells per subset went directly into RLT lysis buffer. To exclude memory contaminants, naive CD8+ T cells were stringently defined as CD45RO-CCR7+CD27+CD95-. Using standard density gradient centrifugation, peripheral blood mononuclear cells were isolated from buffy coats. A FACSAria III was used to flow-sort naive CXCR3-negative and CXCR3-positive CD8+ T cells. Total RNA was extracted from sorted cells using an RNeasy Mini Kit. Sequenced using a NextSeq 550. The Human TCR Profiling Kit (MiLaboratory) was used to make UMI-labeled 5' RACE TRB cDNA libraries. The full amount of extracted RNA was used for cDNA synthesis, and the full amount of resulting cDNA was used for PCR amplification. Libraries were prepared in parallel with an identical number of PCR cycles. As for the original processing: MIGEC and MiXCR extracted about 48,000 +/- 9,800 unique UMI-labeled TRB cDNA molecules per library, requiring at least two reads per UMI. An average of approximately 40,000 +/- 10,000 functional in-frame TRB CDR3 nucleotide clonotypes without stop codons was found per library. After downsampling to 5000 UMI-labeled TRB molecules per sample, diversity metrics such as normalized Shannon-Wiener and Chao1 were calculated in VDJtools. VDJtools computed clonotype-size-weighted physicochemical properties of the central five CDR3 residues: interaction energy, strength, volume and Kidera factor 4. TCRdb reprocessed the reads; each CDR3 protein sequence makes one entry, and DNA is unavailable. What appears here as the V and J calls and clone size reflects TCRdb's work, not the paper's. The data table for this sample lists about 98,000 distinct CDR3 sequences. Of the sample, approximately 0.99% is held by the ten largest clones.

Inclusive of the bounding cysteine and phenylalanine, the CDR3 is 14 residues long. The coding DNA is unavailable. Sequences SGHRS (CDR1) and YFSETQ (CDR2) are obtained from the germline V gene. Recombination joined TRBV5-1 with TRBJ2-1; TCRdb selects TRBD1, and the lack of DNA leaves this call unchecked. Sample: naive CXCR3+ CD8+ T cells from blood. Reading the label with the study, this specimen's cell subset or site is: CD45RO-CCR7+CD27+CD95- naive CD8+ T cells expressing CXCR3 (TNR3+). The TCR originated in a human donor in good health. Some clones in this sample may be carry-over from other donors' samples. The CDR3 in this case is CASSPYQGAHEHFF.